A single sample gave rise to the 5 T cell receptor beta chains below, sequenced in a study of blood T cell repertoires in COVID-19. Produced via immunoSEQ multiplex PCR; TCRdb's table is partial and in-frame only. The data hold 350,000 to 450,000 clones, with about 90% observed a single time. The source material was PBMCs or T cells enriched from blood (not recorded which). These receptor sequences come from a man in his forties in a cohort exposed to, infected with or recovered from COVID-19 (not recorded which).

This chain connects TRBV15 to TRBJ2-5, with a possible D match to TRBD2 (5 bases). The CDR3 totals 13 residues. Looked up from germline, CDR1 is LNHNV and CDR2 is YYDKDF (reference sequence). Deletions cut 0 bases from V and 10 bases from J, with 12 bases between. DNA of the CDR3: TGTGCCACCAGCAGAGAGTTTCGGGGATACCAGTACTTC. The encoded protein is CATSREFRGYQYF.

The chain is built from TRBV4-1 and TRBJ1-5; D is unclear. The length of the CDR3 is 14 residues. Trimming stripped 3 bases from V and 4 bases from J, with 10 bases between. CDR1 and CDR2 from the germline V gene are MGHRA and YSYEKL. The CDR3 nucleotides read TGCGCCAGCAGCCATCATGCTACTAATCAGCCCCAGCATTTT. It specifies CASSHHATNQPQHF.

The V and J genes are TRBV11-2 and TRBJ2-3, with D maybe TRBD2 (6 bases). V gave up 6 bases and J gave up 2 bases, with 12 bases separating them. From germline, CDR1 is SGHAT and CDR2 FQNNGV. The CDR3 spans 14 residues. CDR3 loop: CASRLGSTTDTQYF. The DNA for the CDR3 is TGTGCCAGCAGACTCGGGAGTACCACAGATACGCAGTATTTT.

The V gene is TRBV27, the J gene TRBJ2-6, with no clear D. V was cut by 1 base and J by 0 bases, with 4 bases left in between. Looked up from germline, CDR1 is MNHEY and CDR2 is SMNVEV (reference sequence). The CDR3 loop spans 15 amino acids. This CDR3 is CASSLYLSGANVLTF. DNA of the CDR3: TGTGCCAGCAGTTTATATCTCTCTGGGGCCAACGTCCTGACTTTC.

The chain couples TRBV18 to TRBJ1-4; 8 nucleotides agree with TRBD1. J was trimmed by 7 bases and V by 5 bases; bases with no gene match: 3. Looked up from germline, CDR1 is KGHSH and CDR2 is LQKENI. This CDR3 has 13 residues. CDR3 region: CASSGDRGEKLFF. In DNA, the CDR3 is TGTGCCAGCTCAGGTGACAGGGGTGAAAAACTGTTTTTT.